These T cell receptor beta chains were read from a single sample in a study of cytomegalovirus exposure and HLA in healthy donors. Data came from immunoSEQ multiplex PCR; TCRdb stores just in-frame clones and leaves some out. Among roughly 100,000 clones listed, roughly 80% were seen once. Material for sequencing was PBMCs. The receptors derive from a woman aged 40 to 55 in good health and CMV-seronegative. The CDR3 runs from the conserved cysteine through the conserved F or W. A D gene is named only where the DNA matches it firmly. Clone size is given for some rows only: seen once, a few or many times, or a class if the clone is expanded.

few,TRBJ2-2,TRBV9,TRBD2,CASSREGSTGELFF,TGTGCCAGCAGCAGGGAGGGGAGCACCGGGGAGCTGTTTTTT
.,TRBJ1-1,TRBV7-3,.,CASSLQGQENTEAFF,TGTGCCAGCAGCCTCCAGGGGCAGGAGAACACTGAAGCTTTCTTT
.,TRBJ1-4,TRBV10-1,TRBD1,CASSARADRENEKLFF,TGCGCCAGCAGTGCGCGTGCGGACAGGGAAAATGAAAAACTGTTTTTT
.,TRBJ1-2,TRBV5-4,.,CASSLAGVNYGYTF,TGTGCCAGCAGCTTGGCCGGGGTGAACTATGGCTACACCTTC
few,TRBJ2-1,TRBV9,TRBD2,CASRPSGGGRQFF,TGTGCCAGCCGGCCCTCCGGGGGAGGGAGGCAGTTCTTC
.,TRBJ2-2,TRBV7-2,.,CASSLVPGAFVYTGELFF,TGTGCCAGCAGCTTAGTTCCAGGGGCGTTTGTATACACCGGGGAGCTGTTTTTT
.,TRBJ2-7,TRBV2,TRBD2,CASSLLAGGSYEQYF,TGTGCCAGCAGCCTACTAGCGGGAGGTTCCTACGAGCAGTACTTC
few,TRBJ2-5,TRBV6-1,TRBD1,CASRYRGRTGTQYF,TGTGCCAGCAGATACAGGGGCCGGACAGGGACCCAGTACTTC
.,TRBJ2-7,TRBV28,.,CASRKPAGSSYEQYF,TGTGCCAGCAGAAAGCCAGCGGGCTCCTCCTACGAGCAGTACTTC
.,TRBJ1-1,TRBV19,.,CASSIPSLSGGTEAFF,TGTGCCAGTAGTATCCCCTCCTTATCGGGAGGGACTGAAGCTTTCTTT
.,TRBJ1-2,TRBV5-5,.,CASSSEQGVGGYTF,TGTGCCAGCAGCTCCGAACAGGGCGTGGGGGGCTACACCTTC
.,TRBJ1-5,TRBV6-5,.,CASSSEYQGLPQHF,TGTGCCAGCAGTTCAGAGTACCAGGGGTTGCCCCAGCATTTT
.,TRBJ1-1,TRBV7-9,TRBD1,CASSLVFRGDTEAFF,TGTGCCAGCAGCTTAGTTTTCAGGGGGGACACTGAAGCTTTCTTT
.,TRBJ1-3,TRBV15,.,CATRRGNTIYF,TGTGCCACGCGTCGGGGGAACACCATATATTTT
.,TRBJ1-1,TRBV7-2,.,CASSLDWPRSEAFF,TGTGCCAGCAGCTTAGATTGGCCAAGATCTGAAGCTTTCTTT
.,TRBJ1-2,TRBV7-3,.,CASSPGWGSYTF,TGTGCCAGCAGCCCGGGGTGGGGAAGCTACACCTTC
.,TRBJ2-1,TRBV7-3,.,CASSTGYNEQFF,TGTGCCAGCAGCACGGGCTACAATGAGCAGTTCTTC
.,TRBJ2-7,TRBV6-5,.,CASSYFRGAYEQYF,TGTGCCAGCAGTTACTTCAGGGGGGCCTACGAGCAGTACTTC
.,TRBJ2-1,TRBV30,.,CAWTSGLGLEEVQFF,TGTGCCTGGACGTCGGGACTTGGCCTTGAGGAGGTGCAGTTCTTC
.,TRBJ2-7,TRBV4-1,.,CASSQDQGKNGEQYF,TGCGCCAGCAGCCAAGATCAGGGGAAGAATGGCGAGCAGTACTTC
.,TRBJ2-1,TRBV7-9,TRBD2,CASSSPRGVYNEQFF,TGTGCCAGCAGCTCCCCCCGGGGGGTATACAATGAGCAGTTCTTC
.,TRBJ2-3,TRBV6-5,.,CASSTRGSADTQYF,TGTGCCAGCAGTACAAGGGGGTCTGCAGATACGCAGTATTTT
.,TRBJ1-1,TRBV27,.,CASTRNGLLDKAFF,TGTGCCAGCACCCGAAATGGACTGCTTGATAAAGCTTTCTTT
once,TRBJ2-3,TRBV7-2,TRBD1,CASSLDGTGTPTDTQYF,TGTGCCAGCAGCTTAGATGGGACAGGGACCCCCACAGATACGCAGTATTTT
.,TRBJ1-4,TRBV6-1,.,CASRASLVRGEKLFF,TGTGCCAGCAGGGCCTCGTTGGTACGGGGAGAAAAACTGTTTTTT
.,TRBJ1-1,TRBV2,.,CASIGLIQRTEAFF,TGTGCCAGCATTGGTCTCATCCAGCGAACTGAAGCTTTCTTT
.,TRBJ2-7,TRBV7-2,.,CASSLGPVHEQYF,TGTGCCAGCAGCTTGGGGCCGGTCCACGAGCAGTACTTC
.,TRBJ1-1,TRBV9,TRBD1,CASSVVLGTGGAGIEAFF,TGTGCCAGCAGCGTAGTCCTGGGGACAGGGGGCGCGGGGATAGAAGCTTTCTTT
.,TRBJ2-2,TRBV11-2,.,CASSLVVGGTGELFF,TGTGCCAGCAGCTTAGTGGTAGGGGGAACCGGGGAGCTGTTTTTT
.,TRBJ1-5,TRBV28,.,CASSLQGTPFEPQHF,TGTGCCAGCAGTTTACAGGGGACCCCGTTCGAGCCCCAGCATTTT
once,TRBJ2-1,TRBV9,TRBD2,CASSVSGSSYNEQFF,TGTGCCAGCAGTGTTAGCGGGTCTTCCTACAATGAGCAGTTCTTC
.,TRBJ2-6,TRBV29-1,.,CSVFRDTDSGANVLTF,TGCAGCGTATTCCGGGACACCGACTCTGGGGCCAACGTCCTGACTTTC
once,TRBJ2-1,TRBV4-1,TRBD2,CASSQDAAGALYNEQFF,TGCGCCAGCAGCCAAGATGCGGCGGGAGCCCTCTACAATGAGCAGTTCTTC
.,TRBJ1-2,TRBV5-8,.,CASSPGQQAYGYTF,TGTGCCAGCAGCCCTGGACAGCAAGCCTATGGCTACACCTTC
.,TRBJ1-2,TRBV9,.,CASNEGQMNYGYTF,TGTGCCAGCAACGAAGGACAGATGAACTATGGCTACACCTTC
.,TRBJ1-5,TRBV7-9,TRBD1,CASSLGQGNQPQHF,TGTGCCAGCAGCCTTGGACAGGGGAATCAGCCCCAGCATTTT
few,TRBJ2-1,TRBV28,.,CASSLGANEQFF,TGTGCCAGCAGTTTGGGGGCAAATGAGCAGTTCTTC